The 31 T cell receptor beta chains reported below all come from one sample, sequenced in a study of shared clonotypes between healthy human individuals. Positive CCR7 selection of CD45RO-negative cells yielded the naive CD8 cells, and terminally differentiated effector memory CD45RA+ cells were excluded. The method was immunoSEQ multiplex PCR; TCRdb's version includes in-frame clones alone and lacks a portion of them. The sample has roughly 570,000 clones, 98% seen once; the top ten hold approximately 0.33%. The sequenced sample was naive CD8+ T cells sorted from blood. These TCRs come from a man aged 25 to 40 in good health.

V usage is TRBV27 and J usage is TRBJ1-5; perhaps TRBD1 as D (5 bases). V shed 5 bases and J shed 6 bases, with 17 bases lying between them. This CDR3 region has 15 residues. The germline CDR1 and CDR2 sequences are MNHEY and SMNVEV (reference sequence). The CDR3 is CASSPILGGVQPQHF. DNA of the CDR3: TGTGCCAGCAGTCCCATACTCGGAGGGGTTCAGCCCCAGCATTTT.

The chain carries TRBV9 and TRBJ1-2; D not certain. The CDR3 contains 11 residues. CDR1 is SGDLS, CDR2 YYNGEE, per germline. The germline V and J ends were trimmed by 7 bases and 0 bases, with 4 bases remaining between them. The CDR3 here is CASLSNYGYTF. DNA of the CDR3: TGTGCCAGCTTATCTAACTATGGCTACACCTTC. Complete variable domain (other parts from reference TRBV9 and TRBJ1-2): DSGVTQTPKHLITATGQRVTLRCSPRSGDLSVYWYQQSLDQGLQFLIQYYNGEERAKGNILERFSAQQFPDLHSELNLSSLELGDSALYFCASLSNYGYTFGSGTRLTVV.

CDR3 coding DNA: TGTGCCAGCATCTCGATGGACTCGACTAACACCGGGGAGCTGTTTTTT. Translated: CASISMDSTNTGELFF. V is TRBV5-4 and J is TRBJ2-2, with D possibly being TRBD2 (5 bases). Looked up from germline, CDR1 is SGHNT and CDR2 is YYREEE (reference sequence). Trimming shortened V by 6 bases and J by 2 bases, and 17 bases separated the two germline ends. The CDR3 is 16 amino acids.

The chain combines TRBV10-1 with TRBJ2-7; 12 positions match TRBD2. Trimming cost V 4 bases and J 4 bases; bases outside gene matches: 5. The V gene's germline CDR1 is WNHNN and CDR2 SYGVQD (reference sequence). This CDR3 has 15 residues. CDR3 protein: CASSGPTSGSYEQYF. The DNA for the CDR3 is TGCGCCAGCAGTGGTCCGACTAGCGGGAGTTACGAGCAGTACTTC.

Of note for this clone: This specimen includes other DNA sequences encoding the same CDR3. This chain links TRBV11-2 with TRBJ2-7; D is unresolved. The CDR3 consists of 13 residues. From germline, CDR1 is SGHAT and CDR2 FQNNGV. V lost 1 base and J lost 4, with 8 bases in between. CDR3 sequence reads: CASSLVGGYEQYF. CDR3 bases: TGTGCCAGCAGCTTAGTAGGCGGTTACGAGCAGTACTTC.

V gene TRBV7-9 combines with J gene TRBJ1-2; the match to TRBD1 covers 8 bases. Germline lookup yields CDR1 SEHNR and CDR2 FQNEAQ (reference sequence). J lost 2 bases, V lost 1 base, and 3 bases had no gene match. The CDR3 length is 15 residues. The CDR3 coding sequence is TGTGCCAGCAGCTTAGGACAGGGGCCGAACTATGGCTACACCTTC. Translation: CASSLGQGPNYGYTF. Full variable domain (rest looked up from reference TRBV7-9 and TRBJ1-2): DTGVSQNPRHKITKRGQNVTFRCDPISEHNRLYWYRQTLGQGPEFLTYFQNEAQLEKSRLLSDRFSAERPKGSFSTLEIQRTEQGDSAMYLCASSLGQGPNYGYTFGSGTRLTVV.

The gene calls are TRBV30 and TRBJ1-4; D remains ambiguous. The CDR3 loop spans 14 amino acids. Germline CDR1 GTSNPN, CDR2 SVGIG (reference sequence). V was clipped by 2 bases and J by 7 bases, with 14 bases between them. The CDR3 protein is CAWSPGPLGEKLFF. The CDR3 region has the DNA TGTGCCTGGAGTCCCGGACCGCTCGGTGAAAAACTGTTTTTT.

The chain uses TRBV27 and TRBJ1-2, with D unresolved. The CDR3 sequence is 13 residues long. V shed 6 bases and J shed 9 bases, with 17 bases lying between them. The germline gives CDR1 MNHEY, CDR2 SMNVEV (reference sequence). The CDR3 coding sequence is TGTGCCAGCAGCCTCCGTGGCCGCCCGAGCTACACCTTC. This encodes CASSLRGRPSYTF.

This chain connects TRBV6-5 to TRBJ2-1; 11 bases agree with TRBD2. V lost 6 bases and J lost 8; bases outside the gene matches: 3. Germline CDR1 and CDR2: MNHEY and SVGAGI. This CDR3 has 13 residues. The CDR3: CASSTSGRDEQFF. In DNA, the CDR3 is TGTGCCAGCAGCACTAGCGGGAGAGATGAGCAGTTCTTC.

DNA for the CDR3: TGTGCCAGCAGACCGGGACACGGAACGAATCAGCCCCAGCATTTT. Translation gives CASRPGHGTNQPQHF. This sequence joins TRBV6-1 and TRBJ1-5, with D possibly TRBD1 on 6 matching bases. V was cut by 6 bases and J by 4 bases, with 16 bases left in between. Germline-derived CDR1 and CDR2 are MNHNS and SASEGT. The CDR3 consists of 15 residues.

This clone was counted a single time. The chain couples TRBV19 to TRBJ2-7, with 10 bases lining up with TRBD1. The CDR3 extends over 15 amino acids. The J segment lost 5 bases and the V segment lost 7 bases, leaving 11 bases of the junction unmatched. CDR1 and CDR2 from the germline V gene are LNHDA and SQIVND (reference sequence). The CDR3 nucleotides read TGTGCCAGTATTTCTTCCGGGACAGGGGATCACGAGCAGTACTTC. Its translation is CASISSGTGDHEQYF.

This clone was picked up one time. The genes are TRBV15 and TRBJ1-5, with TRBD1 as a possible D gene (6 bases). CDR1 LNHNV and CDR2 YYDKDF come from the germline V gene (reference sequence). This CDR3 has 17 amino acids. V was cut by 2 bases and J by 2 bases, with 16 bases left in between. CDR3 residues: CATSRNYRASGNQPQHF. DNA of the CDR3: TGTGCCACCAGCAGAAACTACAGGGCTTCGGGCAATCAGCCCCAGCATTTT.

The chain has TRBV13 and TRBJ2-7; 9 bases match TRBD1. This CDR3 contains 14 residues. The germline V gene encodes CDR1 PRHDT and CDR2 FYEKMQ (reference sequence). V lost 5 bases, J lost 7 bases, and 9 bases stayed unmatched. The CDR3 region is CASSTGTGFEEQYF. CDR3 DNA: TGTGCCAGCAGCACCGGGACAGGGTTCGAGGAGCAGTACTTC. The whole variable domain, filled in from reference TRBV13 and TRBJ2-7, reads AAGVIQSPRHLIKEKRETATLKCYPIPRHDTVYWYQQGPGQDPQFLISFYEKMQSDKGSIPDRFSAQQFSDYHSELNMSSLELGDSALYFCASSTGTGFEEQYFGPGTRLTVT.

This clone was detected once. The chain links TRBV9 to TRBJ2-2; D unresolved. CDR1 and CDR2 (germline): SGDLS, YYNGEE. This CDR3 region has 15 residues. V shed 3 bases and J shed 0 bases, with 9 bases lying between them. CDR3: CASSARLANTGELFF. CDR3 in DNA: TGTGCCAGCAGCGCCCGGCTAGCGAACACCGGGGAGCTGTTTTTT. The whole variable domain, filled in from reference TRBV9 and TRBJ2-2, reads DSGVTQTPKHLITATGQRVTLRCSPRSGDLSVYWYQQSLDQGLQFLIQYYNGEERAKGNILERFSAQQFPDLHSELNLSSLELGDSALYFCASSARLANTGELFFGEGSRLTVL.

This clone came up once. The chain uses TRBV27 and TRBJ2-7; either TRBD1 or TRBD2 may supply D (5 bases each). V lost 3 bases, J lost 4 bases, and 25 bases lay in between. Germline CDR1 and CDR2: MNHEY and SMNVEV (reference sequence). The CDR3 runs to 18 residues. The CDR3 protein is CASSFGLGTDVNLYEQYF. CDR3 nucleotide sequence: TGTGCCAGCAGTTTTGGACTTGGGACGGACGTCAATCTTTACGAGCAGTACTTC.

V usage is TRBV29-1 and J usage is TRBJ2-3; D possibly corresponds to TRBD2 (5 bases). This CDR3 has 15 residues. Deletions cut 4 bases from V and 1 base from J, with 15 bases between. Looked up from germline, CDR1 is SQVTM and CDR2 is ANQGSEA. The CDR3 DNA reads TGCAGCGTTGTGGCTAGCTTTCGGGGCACAGATACGCAGTATTTT. Translated: CSVVASFRGTDTQYF.

V usage is TRBV5-4 and J usage is TRBJ2-1, with TRBD1 matching 7 bases. V dropped 4 bases and J dropped 8; count of bases not matched to a gene: 9. This CDR3 is 14 amino acids long. The germline gives CDR1 SGHNT, CDR2 YYREEE (reference sequence). The CDR3 DNA follows: TGTGCCAGCAGCCACACAGACAGGGTCCATGAGCAGTTCTTC. Residues: CASSHTDRVHEQFF. Drawing the rest from reference TRBV5-4 and TRBJ2-1, the complete variable domain is ETGVTQSPTHLIKTRGQQVTLRCSSQSGHNTVSWYQQALGQGPQFIFQYYREEENGRGNFPPRFSGLQFPNYSSELNVNALELDDSALYLCASSHTDRVHEQFFGPGTRLTVL.

The chain has TRBV28 and TRBJ2-1, with 7 nucleotides matching TRBD1. J was trimmed by 6 bases and V by 6 bases; bases with no gene match: 11. CDR3 length: 15 residues. The germline V gene has CDR1 MDHEN and CDR2 SYDVKM. The CDR3 sequence: CASRDFEGAGNEQFF. CDR3 nucleotides: TGTGCCAGCAGAGACTTTGAGGGGGCAGGCAATGAGCAGTTCTTC.

The chain combines TRBV29-1 with TRBJ1-1, with a tentative D call TRBD1 (5 bases). Trimming shortened V by 8 bases and J by 0 bases, and 10 bases separated the two germline ends. Germline V gene lookup returns CDR1 SQVTM and CDR2 ANQGSEA. The CDR3 extends over 12 amino acids. CDR3 region: CSTRDLNTEAFF. In nucleotides, the CDR3 is TGCAGCACCCGGGACTTGAACACTGAAGCTTTCTTT.

The chain links TRBV5-6 to TRBJ2-1; 9 bases line up with TRBD1. Germline trimming cut 0 bases from V and 7 bases from J; bases unmatched to any gene: 2. Germline-derived CDR1 and CDR2 are SGHDT and YYEEEE. The CDR3 has 14 residues. The CDR3 DNA reads as TGTGCCAGCAGCTTGGGGACAGGGGTAAATGAGCAGTTCTTC. Protein: CASSLGTGVNEQFF.

This chain connects TRBV4-1 to TRBJ2-3; no definite D call. Germline loops: CDR1 MGHRA, CDR2 YSYEKL. The CDR3 runs 13 residues. The germline V and J ends were trimmed by 0 bases and 6 bases, with 7 bases remaining between them. This CDR3 reads CASSQEPGDTQYF. The CDR3 region has the DNA TGCGCCAGCAGCCAAGAGCCTGGCGATACGCAGTATTTT.

The chain employs TRBV9 and TRBJ2-1, with D perhaps matching TRBD2 (6 bases). The CDR3 is made up of 12 amino acids. The germline V and J ends were trimmed by 4 bases and 6 bases, with 8 bases remaining between them. Germline loops: CDR1 SGDLS, CDR2 YYNGEE. The CDR3 DNA reads as TGTGCCAGCAGCTTAGCGGCCAATGAGCAGTTCTTC. It specifies CASSLAANEQFF.

This chain joins TRBV4-1 and TRBJ1-3; no clear D gene. The CDR3 length is 14 residues. The V end lost 10 bases, the J end lost 1 base, and 14 bases lay between the germline ends. Looked up from germline, CDR1 is MGHRA and CDR2 is YSYEKL. CDR3 coding DNA: TGCGCCACCCGAGACACAAGTTCTGGAAACACCATATATTTT. Its protein product is CATRDTSSGNTIYF.

This sequence joins TRBV7-9 and TRBJ2-1; 7 bases line up with TRBD2. From germline, CDR1 is SEHNR and CDR2 FQNEAQ (reference sequence). V lost 10 bases, J lost 7 bases, and 16 bases stayed unmatched. CDR3 length equals 15 residues. Written as DNA, the CDR3 is TGTGCCACCCGGGCGGGAGACCGGCCCCCAAATGAGCAGTTCTTC. Its protein is CATRAGDRPPNEQFF.

The chain joins TRBV5-8 to TRBJ2-5; D remains unclear. V was trimmed by 3 bases and J by 5 bases, leaving 11 bases between them. Germline assignment: CDR1 SGHTS and CDR2 YDEGEE. This CDR3 comprises 13 residues. DNA for the CDR3: TGTGCCAGCAGCTCCGACAACTGGGAGACCCAGTACTTC. This sequence encodes CASSSDNWETQYF.

The chain joins TRBV5-5 to TRBJ2-7, with D perhaps TRBD2 (5 bases). V lost 4 bases and J lost 0, with 14 bases in between. Germline CDR1 is SGHKS and CDR2 is YYEKEE (reference sequence). The CDR3 consists of 15 residues. As DNA, the CDR3 is TGTGCCAGCAGCCAGTACGGGGTCAGCTCCTACGAGCAGTACTTC. This encodes CASSQYGVSSYEQYF. Looking up the rest from reference TRBV5-5 and TRBJ2-7 gives the full variable domain: DAGVTQSPTHLIKTRGQQVTLRCSPISGHKSVSWYQQVLGQGPQFIFQYYEKEERGRGNFPDRFSARQFPNYSSELNVNALLLGDSALYLCASSQYGVSSYEQYFGPGTRLTVT.

J is TRBJ2-5 and V is TRBV6-5; D is ambiguous. The CDR3 totals 13 residues. Per the germline V gene, CDR1 is MNHEY and CDR2 is SVGAGI. V lost 9 bases and J 3 bases, leaving 14 bases between the germline ends. The CDR3 bases are TGTGCCAGTGGACCCACCGTTGAAGAGACCCAGTACTTC. It codes for CASGPTVEETQYF.

The chain joins TRBV10-2 to TRBJ2-7; 8 bases align to TRBD1. The CDR3 consists of 16 residues. J lost 8 bases, V lost 4 bases, and 16 bases had no gene match. Germline assignment: CDR1 WSHSY and CDR2 SAAADI. As DNA, the CDR3 is TGCGCCAGCAGTGGACTACAGGGGGGAGACCTTGGGAAGCAGTACTTC. Protein product: CASSGLQGGDLGKQYF.

V gene TRBV7-9 combines with J gene TRBJ2-5; D unresolved. The tail of the sequence fits TRBJ2-7 better, so the J call may be wrong. From germline, CDR1 is SEHNR and CDR2 FQNEAQ (reference sequence). This CDR3 contains 14 residues. Here the CDR3 reads CASSLTQSSYEQYF. DNA of the CDR3: TGTGCCAGCAGCTTAACACAGAGCTCCTACGAGCAGTACTTC.

The chain combines TRBV27 with TRBJ1-5, with D perhaps matching TRBD1 (5 bases). The CDR3 is 14 residues long. V was shortened by 6 bases and J by 4 bases, with 13 bases between the two germline ends. CDR1 is MNHEY and CDR2 is SMNVEV in the germline V gene (reference sequence). CDR3 amino acids: CASRPGTTNQPQHF. CDR3 bases: TGTGCCAGCAGGCCCGGGACCACGAATCAGCCCCAGCATTTT.

The chain uses TRBV19 and TRBJ1-2; D possibly corresponds to TRBD1 (5 bases). The CDR3 contains 11 residues. Looked up from germline, CDR1 is LNHDA and CDR2 is SQIVND (reference sequence). The CDR3 sequence is CAAWGYYGYTF. CDR3 coding DNA: TGTGCGGCATGGGGGTACTATGGCTACACCTTC.